This TCR beta chain derives from a study of blood T cell repertoires in COVID-19 (dated by TCRdb to the early 2020s). With regard to the full study: Samples covering the acute and convalescent phases of COVID-19 were provided by collaborators in the United States, Italy and Spain. The sample metadata nearly always contained a de-identified subject ID, COVID-19 status, age in years and sex. The prospective study material was composed of cDNA or gDNA derived from T cells, B-cell-depleted T cells, or PBMCs. Samples were obtained from the ongoing ImmuneRACE study (first 160 participants) and from roughly 1,300 subjects provided by 6 global collaborators. The repertoires were released in a freely available public database intended as a resource for research on the immune response to SARS-CoV-2. Subjects who had been exposed to COVID-19, were actively infected with it, or had recovered from it provided the deeply sampled blood TCRbeta repertoires that made up the dataset. Where HLA class I and class II types were available, the types were taken from metadata supplied by the sample provider, not from assay-based typing.

General study outcomes and caveats: How much clinical and demographic metadata was included differed by source and by participant, and the metadata was provided uncurated.

Concerning this clone itself: The target of this receptor is not known. Base qualities are not provided; no much larger clone lies one nucleotide away.

TCRbeta CDR3 regions were amplified from genomic DNA by means of the immunoSEQ Assay, a bias-controlled multiplex PCR. In the original analysis: Within the assay, amplification of reference gene primers was used to estimate how many nucleated cells each sample contained. To quantify the absolute abundance of each unique TCRbeta CDR3 rearrangement, sequence reads were collapsed and filtered. For each sample, productive Simpson clonality was calculated as the square root of Simpson's diversity index across productive rearrangements. TCRdb provides this immuneACCESS table in a form limited to in-frame rearrangements. Some clones are lacking; in checked studies, under half of them reflect an unresolved V gene, and why the rest are absent is not known. That table furnishes V, J and clone size, whereas the DNA furnished D and trimming. The sample table lists around 250,000 clones, around 90% of them with a count of one. The ten biggest clones cover roughly 1.2% of the sample.

The CDR3 starts with the cysteine, ends with the phenylalanine, and has 15 residues. Just CDR3 DNA is preserved here, 45 bases in frame from base 1. Clipping removes 5 bases from V and 3 bases from J, with 1 as the unmatched junction base count. The germline V gene gives CDR1 as MNHEY and CDR2 as SVGEGT. Enrolling through a virtual design, the prospective study's participants ranged in age from about 18 to 89 years and lived across approximately 25 United States geographic areas. In the prospective study, cohorts were assigned on the basis of participant-reported clinical history obtained from a screening survey and a study questionnaire. Mobile phlebotomists in the prospective study collected whole blood, serum and a nasopharyngeal or oropharyngeal swab from every participant. Prospective study participants could optionally give additional blood draws and questionnaires over a 2-month period. Blood samples from the prospective study were shipped frozen or at room temperature prior to DNA extraction.

In this chain, TRBV6-2 or TRBV6-3 is recombined with TRBJ2-1, with 13 bases in between that match TRBD2. The sequenced sample consisted of PBMCs or T cells enriched from blood (not recorded which). The clonotype was recovered from a human donor in a cohort exposed to, infected with or recovered from COVID-19 (not recorded which). The donor label of this sample is uncertain. CDR3 protein: CASSRTSGGYNEQFF. The DNA sequence is as follows: TGTGCCAGCAGTCGGACTAGCGGGGGCTACAATGAGCAGTTCTTC.